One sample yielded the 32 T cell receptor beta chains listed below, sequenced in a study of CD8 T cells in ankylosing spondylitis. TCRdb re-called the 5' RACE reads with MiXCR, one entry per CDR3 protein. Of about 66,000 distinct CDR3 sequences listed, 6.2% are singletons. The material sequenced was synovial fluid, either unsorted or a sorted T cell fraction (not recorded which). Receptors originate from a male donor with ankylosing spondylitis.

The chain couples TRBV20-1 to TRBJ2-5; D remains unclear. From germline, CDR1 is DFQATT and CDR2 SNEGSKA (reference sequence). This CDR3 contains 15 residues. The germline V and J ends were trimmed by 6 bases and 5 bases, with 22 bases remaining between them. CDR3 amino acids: CSAIGRLPRRETQYF. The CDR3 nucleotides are TGCAGTGCAATTGGCCGTCTACCCCGGCGGGAGACCCAGTACTTC.

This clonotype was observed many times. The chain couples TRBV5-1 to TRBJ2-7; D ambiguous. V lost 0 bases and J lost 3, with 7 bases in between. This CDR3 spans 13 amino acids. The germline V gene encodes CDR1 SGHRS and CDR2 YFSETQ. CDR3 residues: CASSLETVYEQYF. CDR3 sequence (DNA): TGCGCCAGCAGCTTGGAAACGGTCTACGAGCAGTACTTC.

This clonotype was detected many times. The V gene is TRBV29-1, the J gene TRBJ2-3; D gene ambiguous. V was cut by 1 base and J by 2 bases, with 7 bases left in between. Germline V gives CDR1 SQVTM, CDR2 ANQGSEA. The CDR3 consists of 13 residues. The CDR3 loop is CSVEVFNTDTQYF. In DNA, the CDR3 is TGCAGCGTTGAAGTTTTCAACACAGATACGCAGTATTTT.

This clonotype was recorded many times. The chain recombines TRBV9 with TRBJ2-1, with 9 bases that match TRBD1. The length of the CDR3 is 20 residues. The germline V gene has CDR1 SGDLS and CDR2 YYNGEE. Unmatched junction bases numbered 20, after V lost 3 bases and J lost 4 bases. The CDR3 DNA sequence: TGTGCCAGCAGCGCTGGGTCGGGACAGGGAATCTATTTGGGATACAATGAGCAGTTCTTC. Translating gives CASSAGSGQGIYLGYNEQFF.

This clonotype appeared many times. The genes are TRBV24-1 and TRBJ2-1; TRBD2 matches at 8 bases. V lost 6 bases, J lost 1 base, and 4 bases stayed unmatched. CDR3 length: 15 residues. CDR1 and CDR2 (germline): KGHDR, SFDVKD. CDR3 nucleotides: TGTGCCACCAGTCCTCGCGGGGGGTCCTACAATGAGCAGTTCTTC. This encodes CATSPRGGSYNEQFF.

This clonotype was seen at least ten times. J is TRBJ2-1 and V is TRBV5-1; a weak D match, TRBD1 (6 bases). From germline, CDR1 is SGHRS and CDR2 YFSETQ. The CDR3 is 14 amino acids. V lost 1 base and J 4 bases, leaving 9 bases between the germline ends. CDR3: CASSLTTGYNEQFF. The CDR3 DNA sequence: TGCGCCAGCAGCTTGACCACAGGGTACAATGAGCAGTTCTTC.

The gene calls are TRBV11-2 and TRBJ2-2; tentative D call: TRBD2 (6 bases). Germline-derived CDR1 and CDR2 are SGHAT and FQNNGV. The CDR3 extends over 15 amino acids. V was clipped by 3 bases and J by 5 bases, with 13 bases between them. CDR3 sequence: CASSLSGLLTGELFF. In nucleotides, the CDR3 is TGTGCCAGCAGCTTGTCGGGACTTCTTACCGGGGAGCTGTTTTTT.

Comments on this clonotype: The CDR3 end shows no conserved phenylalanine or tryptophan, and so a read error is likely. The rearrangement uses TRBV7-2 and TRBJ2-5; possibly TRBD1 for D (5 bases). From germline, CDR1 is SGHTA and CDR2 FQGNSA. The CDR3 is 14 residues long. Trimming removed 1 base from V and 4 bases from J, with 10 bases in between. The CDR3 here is CASSLGAGRETQYV. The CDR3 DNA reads TGTGCCAGCAGCTTAGGGGCAGGGCGAGAGACCCAGTACGTC.

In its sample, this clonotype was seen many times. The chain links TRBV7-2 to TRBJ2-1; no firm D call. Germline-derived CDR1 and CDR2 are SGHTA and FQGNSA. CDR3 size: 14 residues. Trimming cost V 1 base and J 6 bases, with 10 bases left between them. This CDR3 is CASSLVVGRNEQFF. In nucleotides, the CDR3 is TGTGCCAGCAGCTTAGTGGTAGGGCGCAATGAGCAGTTCTTC. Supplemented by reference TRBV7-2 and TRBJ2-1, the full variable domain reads GAGVSQSPSNKVTEKGKDVELRCDPISGHTALYWYRQSLGQGLEFLIYFQGNSAPDKSGLPSDRFSAERTGGSVSTLTIQRTQQEDSAVYLCASSLVVGRNEQFFGPGTRLTVL.

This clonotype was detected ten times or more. CDR3 region: CASSLRPGPEYGYTF. The CDR3 nucleotides are TGTGCCAGCAGCTTAAGACCCGGCCCGGAGTATGGCTACACCTTC. This chain links TRBV7-3 with TRBJ1-2, with D uncertain. The CDR3 has 15 amino acids. The V gene lost 1 base and the J gene lost 5 bases, with 14 bases spanning the gap. Germline CDR1 is SGHTA and CDR2 is FQGTGA.

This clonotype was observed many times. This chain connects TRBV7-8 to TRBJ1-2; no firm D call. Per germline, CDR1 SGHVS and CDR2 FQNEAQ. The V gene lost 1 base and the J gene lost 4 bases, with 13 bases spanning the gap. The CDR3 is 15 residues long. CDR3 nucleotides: TGTGCCAGCAGCTTAGGGCAGTCACAGATCTATGGCTACACCTTC. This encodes CASSLGQSQIYGYTF.

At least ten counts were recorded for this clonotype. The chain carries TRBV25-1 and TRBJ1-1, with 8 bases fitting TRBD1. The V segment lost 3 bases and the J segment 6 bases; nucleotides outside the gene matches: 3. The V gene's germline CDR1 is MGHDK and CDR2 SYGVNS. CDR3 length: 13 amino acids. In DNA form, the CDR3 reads TGTGCCAGCAGTGACAGGGGGCGGGCTGAAGCTTTCTTT. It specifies CASSDRGRAEAFF. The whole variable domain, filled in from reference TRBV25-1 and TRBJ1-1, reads EADIYQTPRYLVIGTGKKITLECSQTMGHDKMYWYQQDPGMELHLIHYSYGVNSTEKGDLSSESTVSRIRTEHFPLTLESARPSHTSQYLCASSDRGRAEAFFGQGTRLTVV.

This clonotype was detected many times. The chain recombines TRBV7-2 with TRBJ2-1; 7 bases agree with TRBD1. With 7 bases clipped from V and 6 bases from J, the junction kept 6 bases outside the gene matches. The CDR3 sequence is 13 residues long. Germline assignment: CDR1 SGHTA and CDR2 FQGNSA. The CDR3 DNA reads TGTGCCAGCACGGTACAGGGGATCAATGAGCAGTTCTTC. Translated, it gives CASTVQGINEQFF.

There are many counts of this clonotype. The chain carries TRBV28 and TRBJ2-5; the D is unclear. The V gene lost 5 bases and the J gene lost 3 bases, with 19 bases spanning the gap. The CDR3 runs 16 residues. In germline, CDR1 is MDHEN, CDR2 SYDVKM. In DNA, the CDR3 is TGTGCCAGCAGTGTACCTTCCGGCAGGTCAAAAGAGACCCAGTACTTC. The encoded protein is CASSVPSGRSKETQYF.

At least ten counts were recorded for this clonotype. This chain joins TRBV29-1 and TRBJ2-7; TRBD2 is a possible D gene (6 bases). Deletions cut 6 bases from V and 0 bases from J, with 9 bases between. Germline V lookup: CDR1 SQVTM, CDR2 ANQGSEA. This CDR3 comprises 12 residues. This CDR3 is CSVGLSSYEQYF. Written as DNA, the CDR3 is TGCAGCGTGGGACTTAGCTCCTACGAGCAGTACTTC.

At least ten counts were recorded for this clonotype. CDR3 bases: TGTGCCAGCAGCTTAGCGGCTGTCAGAATAGAGACCCAGTACTTC. Translated, it gives CASSLAAVRIETQYF. The chain is built from TRBV7-2 and TRBJ2-5; no firm D call. CDR1 and CDR2 from the germline V gene are SGHTA and FQGNSA. CDR3 length: 15 amino acids. Trimming shortened V by 0 bases and J by 4 bases, and 12 bases separated the two germline ends.

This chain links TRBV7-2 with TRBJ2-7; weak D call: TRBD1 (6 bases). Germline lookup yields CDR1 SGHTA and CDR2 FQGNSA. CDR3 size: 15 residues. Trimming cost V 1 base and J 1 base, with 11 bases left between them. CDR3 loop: CASSLVGTQSYEQYF. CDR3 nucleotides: TGTGCCAGCAGCTTAGTCGGGACACAATCCTACGAGCAGTACTTC.

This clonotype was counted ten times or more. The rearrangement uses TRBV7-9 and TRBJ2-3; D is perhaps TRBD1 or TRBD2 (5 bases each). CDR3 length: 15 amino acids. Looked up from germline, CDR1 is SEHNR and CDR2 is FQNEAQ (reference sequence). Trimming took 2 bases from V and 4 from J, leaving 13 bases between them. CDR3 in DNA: TGTGCCAGCAGCTTATCGGGTCAGGGACCAGATACGCAGTATTTT. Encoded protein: CASSLSGQGPDTQYF.

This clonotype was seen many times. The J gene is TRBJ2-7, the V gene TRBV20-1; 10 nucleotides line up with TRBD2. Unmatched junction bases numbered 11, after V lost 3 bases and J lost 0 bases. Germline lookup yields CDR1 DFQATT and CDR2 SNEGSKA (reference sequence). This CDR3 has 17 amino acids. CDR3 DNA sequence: TGCAGTGCTAGCCCTAGCGGGAGCGTCCTTGGCTCCTACGAGCAGTACTTC. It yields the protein CSASPSGSVLGSYEQYF.

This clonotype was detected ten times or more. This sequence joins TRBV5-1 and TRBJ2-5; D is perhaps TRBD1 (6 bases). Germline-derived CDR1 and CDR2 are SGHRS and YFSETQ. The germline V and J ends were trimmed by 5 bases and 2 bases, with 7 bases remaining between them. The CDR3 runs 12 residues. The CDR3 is CASRDSQETQYF. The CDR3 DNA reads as TGCGCCAGCAGGGACAGTCAAGAGACCCAGTACTTC. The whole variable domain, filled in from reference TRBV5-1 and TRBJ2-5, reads KAGVTQTPRYLIKTRGQQVTLSCSPISGHRSVSWYQQTPGQGLQFLFEYFSETQRNKGNFPGRFSGRQFSNSRSEMNVSTLELGDSALYLCASRDSQETQYFGPGTRLLVL.

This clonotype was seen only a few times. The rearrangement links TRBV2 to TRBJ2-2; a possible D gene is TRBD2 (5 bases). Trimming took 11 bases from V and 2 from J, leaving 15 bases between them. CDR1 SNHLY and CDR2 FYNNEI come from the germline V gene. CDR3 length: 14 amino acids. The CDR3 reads CAGGAGTNTGELFF. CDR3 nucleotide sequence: TGTGCCGGAGGCGCAGGCACCAACACCGGGGAGCTGTTTTTT.

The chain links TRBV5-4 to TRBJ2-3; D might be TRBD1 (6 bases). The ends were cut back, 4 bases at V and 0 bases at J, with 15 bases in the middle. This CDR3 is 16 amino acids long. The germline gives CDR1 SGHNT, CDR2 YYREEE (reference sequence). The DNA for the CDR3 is TGTGCCAGCAGCCTTGGACAGACCCCTAGCACAGATACGCAGTATTTT. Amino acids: CASSLGQTPSTDTQYF.

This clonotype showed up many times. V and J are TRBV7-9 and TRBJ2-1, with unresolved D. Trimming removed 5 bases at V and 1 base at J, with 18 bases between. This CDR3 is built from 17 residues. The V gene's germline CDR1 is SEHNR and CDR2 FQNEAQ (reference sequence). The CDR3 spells CASSPTGRLFSYNEQFF. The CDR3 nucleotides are TGTGCCAGCAGCCCCACGGGCAGGTTGTTTTCCTACAATGAGCAGTTCTTC.

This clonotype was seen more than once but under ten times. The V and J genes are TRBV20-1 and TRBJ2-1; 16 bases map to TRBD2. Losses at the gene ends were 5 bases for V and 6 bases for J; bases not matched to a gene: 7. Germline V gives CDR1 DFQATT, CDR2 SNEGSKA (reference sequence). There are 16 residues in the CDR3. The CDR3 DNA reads TGCAGTGCTCTGGGACTAGCGGGAGGGCAGGGCAATGAGCAGTTCTTC. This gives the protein CSALGLAGGQGNEQFF.

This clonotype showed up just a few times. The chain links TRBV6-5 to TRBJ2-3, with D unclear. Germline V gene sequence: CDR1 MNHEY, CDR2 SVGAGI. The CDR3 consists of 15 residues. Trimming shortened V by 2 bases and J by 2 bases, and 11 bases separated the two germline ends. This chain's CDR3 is CASSYMAAVTDTQYF. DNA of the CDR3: TGTGCCAGCAGTTACATGGCAGCAGTCACAGATACGCAGTATTTT.

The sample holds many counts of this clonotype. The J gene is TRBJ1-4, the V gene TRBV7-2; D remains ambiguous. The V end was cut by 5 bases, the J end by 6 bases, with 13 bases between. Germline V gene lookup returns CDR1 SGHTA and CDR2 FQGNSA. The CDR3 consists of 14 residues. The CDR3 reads CASSLLHGDEKLFF. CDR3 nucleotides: TGTGCCAGCAGCCTACTTCACGGTGATGAAAAACTGTTTTTT.

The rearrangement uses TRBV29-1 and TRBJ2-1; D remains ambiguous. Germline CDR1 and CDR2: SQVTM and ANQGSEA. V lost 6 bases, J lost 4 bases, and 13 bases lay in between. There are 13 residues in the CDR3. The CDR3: CSVGKRAYNEQFF. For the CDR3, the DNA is TGCAGCGTGGGGAAAAGGGCTTACAATGAGCAGTTCTTC.

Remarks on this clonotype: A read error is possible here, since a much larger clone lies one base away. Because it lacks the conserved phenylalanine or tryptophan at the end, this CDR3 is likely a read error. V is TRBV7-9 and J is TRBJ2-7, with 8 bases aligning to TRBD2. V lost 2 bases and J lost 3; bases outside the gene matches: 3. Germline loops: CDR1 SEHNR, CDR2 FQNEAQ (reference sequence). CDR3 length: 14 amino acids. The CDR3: CASSLPGLVYEQYL. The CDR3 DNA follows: TGTGCCAGCAGCTTACCGGGACTAGTCTACGAGCAGTACCTC.

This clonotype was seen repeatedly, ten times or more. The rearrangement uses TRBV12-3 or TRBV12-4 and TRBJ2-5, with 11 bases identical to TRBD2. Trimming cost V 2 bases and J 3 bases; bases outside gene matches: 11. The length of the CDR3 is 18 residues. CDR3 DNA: TGTGCCAGCAGTTTATCAGGGGTCGTACTAGCGGGAGAAGAGACCCAGTACTTC. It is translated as CASSLSGVVLAGEETQYF.

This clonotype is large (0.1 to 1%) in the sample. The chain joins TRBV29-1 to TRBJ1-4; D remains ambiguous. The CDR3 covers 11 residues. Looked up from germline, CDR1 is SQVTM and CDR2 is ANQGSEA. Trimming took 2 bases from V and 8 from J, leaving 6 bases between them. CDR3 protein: CSVEYGEKLFF. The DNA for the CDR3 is TGCAGCGTTGAATACGGCGAAAAACTGTTTTTT. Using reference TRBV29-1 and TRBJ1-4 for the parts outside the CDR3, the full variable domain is SAVISQKPSRDICQRGTSLTIQCQVDSQVTMMFWYRQQPGQSLTLIATANQGSEATYESGFVIDKFPISRPNLTFSTLTVSNMSPEDSSIYLCSVEYGEKLFFGSGTQLSVL.

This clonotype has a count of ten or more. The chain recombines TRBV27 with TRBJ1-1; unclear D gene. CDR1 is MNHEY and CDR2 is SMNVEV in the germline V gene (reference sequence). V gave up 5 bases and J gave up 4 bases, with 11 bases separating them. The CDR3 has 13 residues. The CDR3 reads CASSHRGSTEAFF. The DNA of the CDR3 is TGTGCCAGCAGTCATCGAGGGAGCACTGAAGCTTTCTTT.

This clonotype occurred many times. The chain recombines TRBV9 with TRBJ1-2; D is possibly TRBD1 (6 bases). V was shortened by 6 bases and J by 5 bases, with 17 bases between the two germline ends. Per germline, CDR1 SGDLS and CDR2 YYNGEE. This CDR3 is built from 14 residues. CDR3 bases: TGTGCCAGCACCCAGACAGGTGACTTTTATGGCTACACCTTC. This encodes CASTQTGDFYGYTF.